This entry features one T cell receptor beta chain sequence. The target of this receptor is not known. Base qualities are missing; no much larger clone stands one base away. Its CDR3 holds 13 amino acids, cysteine through phenylalanine. CDR3 DNA only is kept here, 39 bases in frame from base 1. Based on the germline V gene, the CDR1 and CDR2 sequences are LGHNA and YNFKEQ. The junction shows trimming of 0 bases on V and 0 bases on J, plus 3 bases between the germline ends. This sample stems from a study of beta chain features in type 1 diabetes (dated by TCRdb to 2016 to 2019). At the level of the whole study: Patients and healthy donors did not differ in mean age, gender distribution, total cell number or subset yield. A total of roughly 110 million sorted cells were examined across all samples, and the number of cells per subset was strongly correlated with RNA yield. In the study, TCRB repertoires of sorted circulating CD4+ T cell subsets from recently diagnosed type 1 diabetes patients were compared with those of matched healthy donors. Regulatory and stem cell-like memory subsets were isolated from only 8 patients and about eight healthy donors, whereas naive and central memory subsets came from all 28 donors. General findings and caveats noted by the study authors: A moderate but significant shortening of TCRB CDR3 length was observed in type 1 diabetes patients in all four CD4+ subsets. Naive, central memory and regulatory TCRB repertoires appeared more similar among patients than among healthy donors. Because cDNA was sequenced instead of genomic DNA, activated cells with high expression could be over-represented, although the groups did not differ in activation or CD3 levels. Only small numbers of individuals were included in the HLA sub-analyses, which left unresolved whether HLA type had any influence on TCRB rearrangement. At VDJ recombination sites, patients with type 1 diabetes made fewer insertions and deleted more nucleotides, a pattern implying thymic rearrangement abnormalities. PCR might favor shorter templates, but patient and control samples were amplified and corrected together, so any skew would affect both groups equally.

All of the isolated RNA was reverse transcribed with the High Capacity cDNA Reverse Transcription Kit, so expressed TCRB transcripts were sequenced. Deep immunoSEQ sequencing was performed on naive, central memory and regulatory T cell samples, with an average of approximately 4 million total reads per sample. After sorted cells were lysed in RLT buffer, RNA was extracted with DNase-treated RNeasy Micro or Mini kits, with the choice depending on cell number. Each cell subset was processed on its own to prevent cross-contamination, while patient and healthy donor samples were processed together. Using the immunoSEQ multiplex PCR, TCRB sequences were amplified from cDNA into 87-bp fragments spanning the CDR3 region. Sequencing of the amplicons was done on the Illumina HiSeq platform. The original pipeline was this. PCR bias was computationally corrected using synthetic template baselines, reads within Hamming distance 2 were collapsed, and singletons that could not be merged were discarded. Reads were aligned against IMGT to assign V, D and J genes, CDR3 length and insertions or deletions at six rearrangement sites. Within each subset, clonotype counts were normalized to sorted cell number, and only after that were true diversity and Gini coefficients computed with the tcR R package. The overlap coefficient, calculated on TCRB nucleotide sequences, was used to quantify repertoire sharing. As a proxy for the pre-selection repertoire, out-of-frame TCRB sequences from naive cells were analyzed. TCRdb limited this immuneACCESS table to in-frame rearrangements with V and J called. A share of clones is missing; checked studies link under half to unresolved V genes, and the rest is unexplained. V, J and clone size reflect that table, while D and trimming were determined from the DNA. The sample has roughly 610,000 clones on record, 15% to 17% of them singletons. Of the sample, approximately 0.093% falls within the top ten clones.

Each donor gave one peripheral blood draw, about 100 mL on average, collected into heparinised tubes. A BD FACSAria II was used to sort naive, central memory, regulatory and stem cell-like memory CD4+ T cells with a panel that included CD45RO, CCR7, CD25, CD127, CD95 and CD27. A purity above 98% was achieved for all sorted populations. Right away, PBMCs were isolated by Lymphoprep density gradient centrifugation and were stained directly, with no culture step. So that batch effects would be minimized, each experiment stained and sorted samples in pairs, pairing one healthy donor with one patient. The sequence links TRBV4-2 to TRBJ2-7; the D gene is not confidently resolved. The TCR originated in a man aged 18 to 30 in good health. What was sequenced was naive CD4+ T cells from blood. This sample's cell subset or site label indicates: true naive CD4+ T cells. DNA sequence: TGTGCCAGCAGCCAAGACCTCTCCTACGAGCAGTACTTC. It is translated as CASSQDLSYEQYF.